The source of this T cell receptor (beta chain) is a study of blood T cell repertoires in COVID-19. Study overall: Sites across the United States, Italy and Spain contributed samples from acute and convalescent COVID-19. In each case, the material was cDNA or gDNA derived from T cells, B-cell-depleted T cells, or PBMCs.

Original handling: By means of reference gene primer amplification, nucleated cell counts were estimated. Only in-frame clones appear in the TCRdb table, and some are missing; sequencing was by immunoSEQ multiplex PCR. The V and J calls and clone size are taken from that table; D and trimming were inferred from the DNA. Here the sample spans about 160,000 clones, under 85% being singletons. This CDR3 is 15 amino acids long. Trimming shortened V by 3 bases and J by 1 base, and 16 bases separated the two germline ends. Germline V gene data show CDR1 as DFQATT and CDR2 as SNEGSKA (reference sequence). The clonotype comes from a man aged 70 or older who had recovered from COVID-19. The sample was peripheral blood. This rearrangement joins TRBV20-1 to TRBJ2-7; D perhaps matches TRBD1 (6 bases). This CDR3 reads CSASRPRTASYEQYF. The CDR3 DNA follows: TGCAGTGCTAGTCGGCCCCGGACAGCGTCCTACGAGCAGTACTTC.